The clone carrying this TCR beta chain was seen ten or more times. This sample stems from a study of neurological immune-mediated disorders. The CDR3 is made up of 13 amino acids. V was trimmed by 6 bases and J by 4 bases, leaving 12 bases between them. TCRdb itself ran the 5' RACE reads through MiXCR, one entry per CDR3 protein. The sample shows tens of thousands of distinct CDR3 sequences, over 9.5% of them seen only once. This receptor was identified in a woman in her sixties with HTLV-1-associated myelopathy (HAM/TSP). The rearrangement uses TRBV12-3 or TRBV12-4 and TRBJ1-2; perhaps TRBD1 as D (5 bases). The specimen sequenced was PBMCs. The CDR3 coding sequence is TGTGCCAGCAGGGCCGGGACCAGCTATGGCTACACCTTC. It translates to CASRAGTSYGYTF.